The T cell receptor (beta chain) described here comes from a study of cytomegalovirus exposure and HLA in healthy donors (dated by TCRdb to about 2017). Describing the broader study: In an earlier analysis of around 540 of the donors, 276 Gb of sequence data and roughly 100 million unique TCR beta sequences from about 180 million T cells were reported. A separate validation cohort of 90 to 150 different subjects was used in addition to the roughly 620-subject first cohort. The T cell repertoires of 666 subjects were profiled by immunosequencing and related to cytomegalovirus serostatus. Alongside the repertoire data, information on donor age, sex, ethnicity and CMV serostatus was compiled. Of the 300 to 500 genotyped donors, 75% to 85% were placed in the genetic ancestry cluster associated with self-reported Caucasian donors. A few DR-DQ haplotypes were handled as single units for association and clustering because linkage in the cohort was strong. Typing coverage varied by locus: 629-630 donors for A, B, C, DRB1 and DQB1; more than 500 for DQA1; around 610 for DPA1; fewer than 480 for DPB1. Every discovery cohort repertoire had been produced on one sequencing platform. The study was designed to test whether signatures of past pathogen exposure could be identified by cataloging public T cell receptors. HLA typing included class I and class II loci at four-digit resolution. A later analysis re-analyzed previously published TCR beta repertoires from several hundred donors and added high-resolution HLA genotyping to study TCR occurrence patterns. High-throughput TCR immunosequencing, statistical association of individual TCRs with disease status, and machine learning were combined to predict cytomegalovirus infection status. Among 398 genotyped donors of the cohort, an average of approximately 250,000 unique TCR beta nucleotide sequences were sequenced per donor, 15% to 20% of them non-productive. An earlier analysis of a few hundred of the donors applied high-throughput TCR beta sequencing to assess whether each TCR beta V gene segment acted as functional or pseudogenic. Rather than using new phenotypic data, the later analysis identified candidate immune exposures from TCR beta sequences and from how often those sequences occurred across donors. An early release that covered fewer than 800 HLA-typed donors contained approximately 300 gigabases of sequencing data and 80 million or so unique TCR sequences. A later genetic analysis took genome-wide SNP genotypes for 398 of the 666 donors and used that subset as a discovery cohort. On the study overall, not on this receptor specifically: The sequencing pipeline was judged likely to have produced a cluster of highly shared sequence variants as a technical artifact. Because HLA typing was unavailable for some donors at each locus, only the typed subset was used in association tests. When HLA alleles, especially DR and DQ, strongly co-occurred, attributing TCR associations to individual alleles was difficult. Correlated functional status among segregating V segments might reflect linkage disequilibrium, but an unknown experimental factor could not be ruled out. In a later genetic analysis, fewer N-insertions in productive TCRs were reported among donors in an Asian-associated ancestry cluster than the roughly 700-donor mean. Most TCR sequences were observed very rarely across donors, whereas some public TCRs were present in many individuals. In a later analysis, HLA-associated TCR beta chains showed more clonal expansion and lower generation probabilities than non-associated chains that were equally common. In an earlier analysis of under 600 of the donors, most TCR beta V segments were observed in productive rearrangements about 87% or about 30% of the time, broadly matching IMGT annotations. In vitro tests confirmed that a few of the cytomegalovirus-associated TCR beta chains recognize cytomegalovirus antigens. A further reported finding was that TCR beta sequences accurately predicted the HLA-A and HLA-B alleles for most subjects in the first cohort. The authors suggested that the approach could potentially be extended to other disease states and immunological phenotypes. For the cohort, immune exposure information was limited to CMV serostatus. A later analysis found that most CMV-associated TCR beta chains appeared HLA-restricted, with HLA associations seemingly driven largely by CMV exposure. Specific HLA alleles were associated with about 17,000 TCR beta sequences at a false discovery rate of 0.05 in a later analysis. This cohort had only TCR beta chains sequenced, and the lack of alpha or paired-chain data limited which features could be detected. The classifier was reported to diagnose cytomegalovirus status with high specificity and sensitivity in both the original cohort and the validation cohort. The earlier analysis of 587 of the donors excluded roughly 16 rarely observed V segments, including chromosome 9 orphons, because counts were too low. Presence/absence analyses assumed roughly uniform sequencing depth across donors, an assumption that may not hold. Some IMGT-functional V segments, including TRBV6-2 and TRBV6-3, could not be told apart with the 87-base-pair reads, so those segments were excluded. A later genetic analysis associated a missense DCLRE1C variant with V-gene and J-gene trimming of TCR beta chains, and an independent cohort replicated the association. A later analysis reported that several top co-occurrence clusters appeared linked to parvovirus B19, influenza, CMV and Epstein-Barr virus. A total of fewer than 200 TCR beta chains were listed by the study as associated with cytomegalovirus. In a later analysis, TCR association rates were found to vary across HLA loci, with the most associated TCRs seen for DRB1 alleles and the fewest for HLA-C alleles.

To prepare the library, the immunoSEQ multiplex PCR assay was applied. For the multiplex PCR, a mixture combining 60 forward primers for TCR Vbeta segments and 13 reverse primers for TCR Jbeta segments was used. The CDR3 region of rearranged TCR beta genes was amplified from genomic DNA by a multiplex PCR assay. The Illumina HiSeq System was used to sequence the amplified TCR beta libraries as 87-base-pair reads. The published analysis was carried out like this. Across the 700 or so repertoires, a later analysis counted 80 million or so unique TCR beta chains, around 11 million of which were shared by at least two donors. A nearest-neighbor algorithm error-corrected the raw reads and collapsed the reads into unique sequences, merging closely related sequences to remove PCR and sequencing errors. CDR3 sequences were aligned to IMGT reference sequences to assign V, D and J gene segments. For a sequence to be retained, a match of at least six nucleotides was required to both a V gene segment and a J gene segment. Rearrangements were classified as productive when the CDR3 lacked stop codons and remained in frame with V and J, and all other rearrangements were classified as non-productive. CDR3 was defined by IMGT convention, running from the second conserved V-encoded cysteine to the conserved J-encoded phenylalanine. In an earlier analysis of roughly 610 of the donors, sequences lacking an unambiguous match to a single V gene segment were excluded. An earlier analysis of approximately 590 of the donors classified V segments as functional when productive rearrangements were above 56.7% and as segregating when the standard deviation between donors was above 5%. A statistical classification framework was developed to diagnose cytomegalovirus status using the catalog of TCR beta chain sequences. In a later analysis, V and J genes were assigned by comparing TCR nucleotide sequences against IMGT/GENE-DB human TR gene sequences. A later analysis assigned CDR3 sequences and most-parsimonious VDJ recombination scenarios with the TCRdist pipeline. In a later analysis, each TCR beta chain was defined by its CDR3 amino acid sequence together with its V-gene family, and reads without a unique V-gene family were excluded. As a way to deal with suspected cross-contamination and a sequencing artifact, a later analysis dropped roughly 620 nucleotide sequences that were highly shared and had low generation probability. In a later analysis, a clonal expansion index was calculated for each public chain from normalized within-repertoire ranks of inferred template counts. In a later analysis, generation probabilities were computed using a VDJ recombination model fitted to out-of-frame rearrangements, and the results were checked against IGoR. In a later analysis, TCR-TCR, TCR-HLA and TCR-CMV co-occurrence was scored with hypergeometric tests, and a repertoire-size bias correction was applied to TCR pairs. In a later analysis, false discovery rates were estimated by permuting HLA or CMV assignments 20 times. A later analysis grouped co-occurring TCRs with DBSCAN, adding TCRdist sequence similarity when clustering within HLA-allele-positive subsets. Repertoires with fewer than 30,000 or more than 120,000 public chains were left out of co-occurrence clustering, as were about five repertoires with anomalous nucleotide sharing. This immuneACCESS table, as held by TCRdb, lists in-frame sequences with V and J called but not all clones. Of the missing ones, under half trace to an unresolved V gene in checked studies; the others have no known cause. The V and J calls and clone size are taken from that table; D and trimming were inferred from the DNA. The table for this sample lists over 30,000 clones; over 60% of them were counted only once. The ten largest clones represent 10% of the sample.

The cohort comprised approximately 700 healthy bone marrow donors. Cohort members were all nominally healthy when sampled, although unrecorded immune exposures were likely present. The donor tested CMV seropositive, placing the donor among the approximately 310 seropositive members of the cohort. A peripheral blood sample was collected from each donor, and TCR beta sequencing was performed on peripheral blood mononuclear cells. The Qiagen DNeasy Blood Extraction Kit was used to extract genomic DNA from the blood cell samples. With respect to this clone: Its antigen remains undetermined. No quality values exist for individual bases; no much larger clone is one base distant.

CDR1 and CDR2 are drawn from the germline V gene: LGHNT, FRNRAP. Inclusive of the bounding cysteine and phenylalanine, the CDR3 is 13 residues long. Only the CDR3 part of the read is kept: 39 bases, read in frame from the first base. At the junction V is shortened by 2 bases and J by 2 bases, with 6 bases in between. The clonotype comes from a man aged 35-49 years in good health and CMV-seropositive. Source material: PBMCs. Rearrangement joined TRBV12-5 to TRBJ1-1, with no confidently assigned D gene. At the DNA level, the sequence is TGTGCTAGTGGTTTGACAGACAACACTGAAGCTTTCTTT. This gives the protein CASGLTDNTEAFF.